Following are 21 T cell receptor beta chains from one sample sequenced in a study of naive and memory T cell subsets. Both TRBC1 and TRBC2 were covered by a beta constant-region primer of two equimolar oligonucleotides. TCRdb reprocessed the UMI-ligation and nested PCR reads with MiXCR, giving one entry per CDR3 protein. The repertoire holds some 21,000 distinct CDR3 sequences, with more than 9.5% as singletons. Sequenced input: central memory CD8+ T cells from blood. The receptors were sampled from a human donor in good health.

This clonotype came up a few times. The chain has TRBV7-6 and TRBJ2-3; TRBD2 matches 7 bases. The J segment lost 5 bases and the V segment lost 0 bases, leaving 8 bases of the junction unmatched. Germline CDR1 and CDR2: SGHVS and FNYEAQ. This CDR3 has 16 amino acids. CDR3 nucleotide sequence: TGTGCCAGCAGCTTAGCTCGCGGGAGAGGGAGAGATACGCAGTATTTT. Translated, it gives CASSLARGRGRDTQYF.

V and J are TRBV28 and TRBJ2-6; D unresolved. V lost 7 bases to trimming and J lost 0 bases, with 13 bases between them. The CDR3 runs 16 residues. From germline, CDR1 is MDHEN and CDR2 SYDVKM. The CDR3, as DNA: TGTGCCAGCACCCGTGGTCCGGACTCTGGGGCCAACGTCCTGACTTTC. Its translation: CASTRGPDSGANVLTF.

This clonotype was detected many times. The chain recombines TRBV12-3 or TRBV12-4 with TRBJ1-5, with D unclear. V was shortened by 5 bases and J by 2 bases, with 4 bases between the two germline ends. The CDR3 loop spans 12 amino acids. CDR3 bases: TGTGCCAGCAGTGGTGGCAATCAGCCCCAGCATTTT. Translating gives CASSGGNQPQHF.

At least ten counts were recorded for this clonotype. This chain connects TRBV7-9 to TRBJ2-1; the D gene is possibly TRBD2 (5 bases). Trimming left V 4 bases short and J 0 bases short, with 10 bases between. The CDR3 is 15 residues long. From germline, CDR1 is SEHNR and CDR2 FQNEAQ (reference sequence). DNA for the CDR3: TGTGCCAGCAGCTGGGAGATGAGCTCCTACAATGAGCAGTTCTTC. It is translated as CASSWEMSSYNEQFF.

This clonotype was found many times. This chain links TRBV9 with TRBJ2-7; no reliable D call. The CDR3 length is 15 residues. Germline CDR1 and CDR2: SGDLS and YYNGEE. Trimming left V 4 bases short and J 2 bases short, with 16 bases between. CDR3 loop: CASSPDRRKPYEQYF. CDR3 bases: TGTGCCAGCAGCCCGGACCGAAGGAAGCCCTACGAGCAGTACTTC.

This clonotype was observed at least ten times. The chain is built from TRBV6-4 and TRBJ2-6; D is undetermined. The CDR3 length is 14 residues. Germline V gives CDR1 MRHNA, CDR2 SNTAGT. Trimming pared 4 bases from V and 0 bases from J, leaving 4 bases between. CDR3 nucleotides: TGTGCCAGCAGTGGGTCCTCTGGGGCCAACGTCCTGACTTTC. It specifies CASSGSSGANVLTF.

V usage is TRBV27 and J usage is TRBJ2-5; D is unresolved. The germline V gene has CDR1 MNHEY and CDR2 SMNVEV (reference sequence). CDR3 length: 11 residues. V was shortened by 4 bases and J by 4 bases, with 4 bases between the two germline ends. The CDR3 sequence is CASSSRETQYF. The CDR3 DNA reads TGTGCCAGCAGTTCCAGAGAGACCCAGTACTTC.

The V and J genes are TRBV30 and TRBJ2-2; D call uncertain. Trimming stripped 4 bases from V and 0 bases from J, with 12 bases between. The CDR3 has 15 amino acids. Germline V gene data show CDR1 as GTSNPN and CDR2 as SVGIG (reference sequence). This CDR3 reads CAWTLLSANTGELFF. The CDR3 coding sequence is TGTGCCTGGACGTTATTGTCAGCGAACACCGGGGAGCTGTTTTTT.

The chain links TRBV6-1 to TRBJ2-2; 11 bases line up with TRBD2. The CDR3 length is 16 residues. The V gene's germline CDR1 is MNHNS and CDR2 SASEGT. With 7 bases clipped from V and 4 bases from J, the junction kept 8 bases outside the gene matches. The CDR3 bases are TGTGCCAGCATAACACTAGCGGGAGATGGCACCGGGGAGCTGTTTTTT. Its translation: CASITLAGDGTGELFF.

This clonotype was seen more than once but under ten times. CDR3 protein: CASLRPGQETQYF. The DNA of the CDR3 is TGTGCCAGCTTAAGGCCGGGACAAGAGACCCAGTACTTC. The chain links TRBV7-9 to TRBJ2-5; a possible D gene is TRBD2 (5 bases). The germline gives CDR1 SEHNR, CDR2 FQNEAQ (reference sequence). The CDR3 has 13 residues. V was shortened by 8 bases and J by 2 bases, with 12 bases between the two germline ends.

This clonotype has ten or more counts. The rearrangement joins TRBV7-9 to TRBJ2-5; a possible D gene is TRBD2 (5 bases). Per germline, CDR1 SEHNR and CDR2 FQNEAQ (reference sequence). This CDR3 comprises 15 residues. Trimming left V 1 base short and J 5 bases short, with 14 bases between. CDR3 loop: CASSLGGTWEETQYF. The CDR3 DNA follows: TGTGCCAGCAGCTTAGGCGGCACCTGGGAGGAGACCCAGTACTTC.

This clonotype was seen many times. This chain links TRBV7-8 with TRBJ1-4; D is unresolved. The CDR3 runs 12 residues. The ends were cut back, 5 bases at V and 8 bases at J, with 9 bases in the middle. Germline V gene lookup returns CDR1 SGHVS and CDR2 FQNEAQ. The CDR3 coding sequence is TGTGCCAGCAGCGCGCAGGAAGAAAAACTGTTTTTT. This sequence encodes CASSAQEEKLFF.

This clonotype was found many times. The chain has TRBV12-3 or TRBV12-4 and TRBJ1-3; D unresolved. This CDR3 region has 18 residues. V shed 2 bases and J shed 0 bases, with 17 bases lying between them. The CDR3 DNA reads TGTGCCAGCAGTTTATTTCCGGGCGCGGCGAGCTCTGGAAACACCATATATTTT. It specifies CASSLFPGAASSGNTIYF.

This clonotype was seen repeatedly, ten times or more. The J gene is TRBJ2-3, the V gene TRBV9, with a possible D match to TRBD2 (7 bases). The CDR3 is made up of 18 amino acids. The V end was cut by 4 bases, the J end by 4 bases, with 25 bases between. Germline V gene data show CDR1 as SGDLS and CDR2 as YYNGEE. The CDR3 region has the DNA TGTGCCAGCAGCTCGGGGGGAGGGGGAAGAGGGTTCTCAGATACGCAGTATTTT. Residues: CASSSGGGGRGFSDTQYF. Full variable domain (rest looked up from reference TRBV9 and TRBJ2-3): DSGVTQTPKHLITATGQRVTLRCSPRSGDLSVYWYQQSLDQGLQFLIQYYNGEERAKGNILERFSAQQFPDLHSELNLSSLELGDSALYFCASSSGGGGRGFSDTQYFGPGTRLTVL.

The V gene is TRBV5-4, the J gene TRBJ2-5; 10 nucleotides align to TRBD2. CDR1 is SGHNT, CDR2 YYREEE, per germline (reference sequence). Trimming removed 1 base from V and 4 bases from J; junction bases left unmatched: 10. The CDR3 runs 17 residues. For the CDR3, the DNA is TGTGCCAGCAGCTTGCCTGGGCTAGCGGGAGACCGAGAGACCCAGTACTTC. Amino acids: CASSLPGLAGDRETQYF.

V and J are TRBV28 and TRBJ2-1, with D perhaps matching TRBD1 (5 bases). CDR1 is MDHEN, CDR2 SYDVKM, per germline. The length of the CDR3 is 13 residues. V lost 5 bases and J lost 3, with 8 bases in between. This CDR3 reads CASSIGVYNEQFF. The DNA of the CDR3 is TGTGCCAGCAGTATAGGGGTCTACAATGAGCAGTTCTTC.

This clonotype has ten or more counts. This chain uses TRBV11-2 with TRBJ2-1; 8 positions agree with TRBD1. V gave up 0 bases and J gave up 7 bases; unmatched junction bases: 5. Germline V gives CDR1 SGHAT, CDR2 FQNNGV. The CDR3 is 15 residues long. The CDR3 DNA reads as TGTGCCAGCAGCTTAGACTGGACAGGGAGAAATGAGCAGTTCTTC. Protein product: CASSLDWTGRNEQFF.

The chain has TRBV20-1 and TRBJ2-1, with D unclear. Between the trimmed V and J ends, which lost 0 bases and 4 bases, there was a span of 13 bases. Germline V gene lookup returns CDR1 DFQATT and CDR2 SNEGSKA (reference sequence). This CDR3 contains 15 residues. The CDR3 nucleotides read TGCAGTGCTAGAGATGGCAGCTACCTATACAATGAGCAGTTCTTC. Protein sequence: CSARDGSYLYNEQFF.

By sample fraction, this clonotype is medium-sized. The chain is built from TRBV3-1 and TRBJ2-1, with TRBD2 identical over 10 bases. V dropped 0 bases and J dropped 7; count of bases not matched to a gene: 3. CDR3 length equals 15 residues. Germline CDR1 reads LGHDT; CDR2 reads YNNKEL (reference sequence). The CDR3 sequence is CASSQEEREGNEQFF. The CDR3 DNA is TGTGCCAGCAGCCAAGAGGAGCGGGAGGGAAATGAGCAGTTCTTC.

Comment on this clonotype: Possible read error: a much larger clone is one base away. This rearrangement joins TRBV7-8 to TRBJ1-6, with 7 bases identical to TRBD1. This CDR3 region has 15 residues. In germline, CDR1 is SGHVS, CDR2 FQNEAQ. The CDR3 loop reads CASNKGDSRNSLLHF. As DNA, the CDR3 is TGTGCCAGCAACAAGGGGGACAGTCGAAATTCACTCCTCCACTTT.

This clonotype has more than one count but fewer than ten. The chain is built from TRBV30 and TRBJ1-2; D is unresolved. The V gene lost 1 base and the J gene lost 4 bases, with 10 bases spanning the gap. Germline lookup yields CDR1 GTSNPN and CDR2 SVGIG (reference sequence). The CDR3 sequence is 13 residues long. CDR3 sequence reads: CAWSGISSYGYTF. The CDR3 nucleotides are TGTGCCTGGAGTGGGATCAGCTCCTATGGCTACACCTTC.